The entry below describes one TCR beta chain. The antigen is not known. This sample was included in a study of blood T cells in healthy people across ages. The use of a sample-barcoded 5' primer and a J-beta primer mix characterized a second PCR of roughly 7 to 11 cycles. A template-switch adaptor with 12 random nucleotides tagged each cDNA molecule. TCRdb reanalysed the 5' RACE reads using MiXCR and keeps one entry per CDR3 protein. The profile shows some 1.6 million distinct CDR3 sequences, around 36% of them singletons. Study-wide points: In the absence of known donor CMV status, changes in expanded clonotypes were possibly confounded.

Each sample used at least 7 million PBMCs. The CDR3 length is 14 residues. Deletions cut 3 bases from V and 9 bases from J, with 15 bases between. Input material: blood. This receptor was taken from a woman aged 25 to 39 in good health. The chain combines TRBV12-3 or TRBV12-4 with TRBJ2-1; unclear D gene. The DNA for the CDR3 is TGTGCCAGCAGTTTCATCGGAGACCGGTCTGAGCAGTTCTTC. It encodes CASSFIGDRSEQFF.